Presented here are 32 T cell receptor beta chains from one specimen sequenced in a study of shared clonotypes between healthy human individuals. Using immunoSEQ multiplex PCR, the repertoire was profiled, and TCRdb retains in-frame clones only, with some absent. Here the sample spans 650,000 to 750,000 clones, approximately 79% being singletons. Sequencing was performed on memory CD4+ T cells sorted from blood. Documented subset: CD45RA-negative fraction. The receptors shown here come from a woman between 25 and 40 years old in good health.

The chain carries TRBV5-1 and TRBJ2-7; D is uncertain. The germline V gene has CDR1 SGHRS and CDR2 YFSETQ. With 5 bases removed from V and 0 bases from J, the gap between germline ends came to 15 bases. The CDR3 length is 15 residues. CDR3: CASRYLLRSSYEQYF. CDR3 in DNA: TGCGCCAGCAGGTACTTGCTCCGGAGCTCCTACGAGCAGTACTTC.

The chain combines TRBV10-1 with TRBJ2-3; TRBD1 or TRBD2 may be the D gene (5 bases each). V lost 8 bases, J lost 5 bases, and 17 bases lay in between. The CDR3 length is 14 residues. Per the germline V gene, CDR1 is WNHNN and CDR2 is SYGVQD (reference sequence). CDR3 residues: CASAPGTQRDTQYF. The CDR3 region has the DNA TGCGCCAGCGCCCCCGGGACCCAAAGAGATACGCAGTATTTT.

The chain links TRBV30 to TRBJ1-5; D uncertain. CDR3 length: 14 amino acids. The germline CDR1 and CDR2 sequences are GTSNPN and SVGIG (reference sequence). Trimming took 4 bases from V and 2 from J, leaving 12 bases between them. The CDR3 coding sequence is TGTGCCTGGAAACCGGGATCTGGCAATCAGCCCCAGCATTTT. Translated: CAWKPGSGNQPQHF.

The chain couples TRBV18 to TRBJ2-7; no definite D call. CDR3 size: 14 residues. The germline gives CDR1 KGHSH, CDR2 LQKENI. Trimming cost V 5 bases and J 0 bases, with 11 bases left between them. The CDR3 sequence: CASSSDTSSYEQYF. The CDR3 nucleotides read TGTGCCAGCTCAAGCGACACCAGCTCCTACGAGCAGTACTTC.

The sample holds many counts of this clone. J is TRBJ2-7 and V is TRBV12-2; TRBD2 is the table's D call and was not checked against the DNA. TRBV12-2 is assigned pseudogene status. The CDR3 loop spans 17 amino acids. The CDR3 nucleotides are TGTGCAAGTCGCCTAGAAGGAAACGGGAGGGCCTCGGGCGAGCAGTACTTC. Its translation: CASRLEGNGRASGEQYF.

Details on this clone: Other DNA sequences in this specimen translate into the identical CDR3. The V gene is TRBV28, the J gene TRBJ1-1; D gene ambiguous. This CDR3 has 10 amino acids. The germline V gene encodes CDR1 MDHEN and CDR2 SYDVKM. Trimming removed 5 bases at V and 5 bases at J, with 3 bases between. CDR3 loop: CASSRTEAFF. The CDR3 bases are TGTGCCAGCAGTAGGACTGAAGCTTTCTTT.

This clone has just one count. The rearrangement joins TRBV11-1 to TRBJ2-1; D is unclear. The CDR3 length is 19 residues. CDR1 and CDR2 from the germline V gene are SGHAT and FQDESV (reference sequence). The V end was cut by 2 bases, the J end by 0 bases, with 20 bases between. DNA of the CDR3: TGTGCCAGCAGCTTAAGGCGTAGGAAAGAACCGAACTCCTACAATGAGCAGTTCTTC. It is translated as CASSLRRRKEPNSYNEQFF.

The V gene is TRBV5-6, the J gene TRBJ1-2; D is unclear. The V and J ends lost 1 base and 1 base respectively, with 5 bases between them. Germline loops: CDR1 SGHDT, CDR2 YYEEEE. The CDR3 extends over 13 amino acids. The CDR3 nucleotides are TGTGCCAGCAGCTTGAAGGGTAACTATGGCTACACCTTC. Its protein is CASSLKGNYGYTF. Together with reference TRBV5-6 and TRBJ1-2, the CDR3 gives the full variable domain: DAGVTQSPTHLIKTRGQQVTLRCSPKSGHDTVSWYQQALGQGPQFIFQYYEEEERQRGNFPDRFSGHQFPNYSSELNVNALLLGDSALYLCASSLKGNYGYTFGSGTRLTVV.

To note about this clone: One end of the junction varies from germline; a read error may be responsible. CDR3 DNA sequence: TGTGCCGGCAGTTCACGACAGGGCAGCTCCGAACTGTTTTTT. Translated, it gives CAGSSRQGSSELFF. The chain recombines TRBV6-5 with TRBJ1-4; 7 bases are shared with TRBD1. Looked up from germline, CDR1 is MNHEY and CDR2 is SVGAGI. This CDR3 is 14 amino acids long.

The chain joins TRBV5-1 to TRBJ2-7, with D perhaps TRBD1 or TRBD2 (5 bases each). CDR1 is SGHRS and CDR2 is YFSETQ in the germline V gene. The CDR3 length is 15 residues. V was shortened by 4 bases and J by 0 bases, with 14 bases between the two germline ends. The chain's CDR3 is CASSREAGSSYEQYF. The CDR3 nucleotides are TGCGCCAGCAGCCGTGAGGCAGGGAGCTCCTACGAGCAGTACTTC.

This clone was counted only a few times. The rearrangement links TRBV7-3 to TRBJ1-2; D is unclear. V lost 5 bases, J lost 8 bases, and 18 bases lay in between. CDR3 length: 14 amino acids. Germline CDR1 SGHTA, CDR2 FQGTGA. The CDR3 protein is CASSPHPGGSGYTF. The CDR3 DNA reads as TGTGCCAGCAGCCCCCATCCGGGCGGCTCGGGCTACACCTTC.

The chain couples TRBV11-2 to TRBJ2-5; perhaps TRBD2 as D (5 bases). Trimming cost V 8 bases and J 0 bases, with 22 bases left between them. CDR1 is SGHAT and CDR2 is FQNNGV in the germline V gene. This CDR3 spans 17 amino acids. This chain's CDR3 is CASYRGFRGNYQETQYF. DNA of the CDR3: TGTGCCAGCTACCGAGGGTTCAGAGGGAATTACCAAGAGACCCAGTACTTC.

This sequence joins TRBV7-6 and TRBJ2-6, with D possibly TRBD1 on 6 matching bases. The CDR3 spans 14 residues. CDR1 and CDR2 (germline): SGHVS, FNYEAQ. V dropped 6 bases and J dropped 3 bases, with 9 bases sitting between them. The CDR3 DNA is TGTGCCAGCAGTGACAGGTTTGGGGCCAACGTCCTGACTTTC. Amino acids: CASSDRFGANVLTF.

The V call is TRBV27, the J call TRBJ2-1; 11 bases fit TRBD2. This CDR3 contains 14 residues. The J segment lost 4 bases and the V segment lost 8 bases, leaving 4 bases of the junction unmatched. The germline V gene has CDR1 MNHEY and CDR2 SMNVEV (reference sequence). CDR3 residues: CASCSGRVYNEQFF. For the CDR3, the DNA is TGTGCCAGCTGTAGCGGGAGGGTATACAATGAGCAGTTCTTC.

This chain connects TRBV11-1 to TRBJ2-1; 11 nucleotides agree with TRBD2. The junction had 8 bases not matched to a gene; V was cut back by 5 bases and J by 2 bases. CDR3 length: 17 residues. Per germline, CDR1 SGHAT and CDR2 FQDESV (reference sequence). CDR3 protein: CASSPGTSGGTYNEQFF. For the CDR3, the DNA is TGTGCCAGCAGCCCCGGGACTAGCGGAGGAACCTACAATGAGCAGTTCTTC.

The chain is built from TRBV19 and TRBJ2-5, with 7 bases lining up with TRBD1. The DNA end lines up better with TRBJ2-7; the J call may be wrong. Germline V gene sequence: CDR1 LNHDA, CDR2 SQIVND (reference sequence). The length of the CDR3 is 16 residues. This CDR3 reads CASSIAPPGQFSEQYF. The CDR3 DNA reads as TGTGCCAGTAGTATAGCACCCCCGGGACAGTTTAGCGAGCAGTACTTC.

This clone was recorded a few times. The CDR3 DNA reads as TGTGCCAGCTCACCAGTCAGGGACCACGAGCAGTACTTC. It yields the protein CASSPVRDHEQYF. The rearrangement uses TRBV18 and TRBJ2-7; D possibly uses TRBD1 or TRBD2 (5 bases each). This CDR3 spans 13 amino acids. Germline CDR1 and CDR2: KGHSH and LQKENI. Trimming shortened V by 2 bases and J by 5 bases, and 10 bases separated the two germline ends.

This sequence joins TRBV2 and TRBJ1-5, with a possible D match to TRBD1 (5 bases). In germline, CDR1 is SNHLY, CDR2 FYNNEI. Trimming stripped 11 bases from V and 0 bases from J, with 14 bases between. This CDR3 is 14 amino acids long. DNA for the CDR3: TGTGCCTCAACCGGGGGTAATAGCAATCAGCCCCAGCATTTT. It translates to CASTGGNSNQPQHF.

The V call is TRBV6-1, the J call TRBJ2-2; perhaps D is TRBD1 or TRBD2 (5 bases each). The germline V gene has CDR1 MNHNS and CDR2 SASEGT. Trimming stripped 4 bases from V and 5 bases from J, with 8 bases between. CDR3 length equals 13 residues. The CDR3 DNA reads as TGTGCCAGCAGTGGGGGGATGACCGGGGAGCTGTTTTTT. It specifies CASSGGMTGELFF.

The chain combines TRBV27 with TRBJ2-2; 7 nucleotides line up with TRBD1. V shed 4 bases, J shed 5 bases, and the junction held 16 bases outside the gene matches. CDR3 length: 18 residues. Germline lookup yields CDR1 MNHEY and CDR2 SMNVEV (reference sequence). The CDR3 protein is CASSSSPLTGLQTGELFF. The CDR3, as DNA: TGTGCCAGCAGTTCAAGCCCTCTGACAGGGCTACAGACCGGGGAGCTGTTTTTT.

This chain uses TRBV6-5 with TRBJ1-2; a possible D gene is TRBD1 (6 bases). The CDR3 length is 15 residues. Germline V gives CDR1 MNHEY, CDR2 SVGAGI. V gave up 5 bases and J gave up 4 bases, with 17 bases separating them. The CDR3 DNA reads TGTGCCAGCAGTGGCCACAGGGAGAGAGGCTATGGCTACACCTTC. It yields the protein CASSGHRERGYGYTF.

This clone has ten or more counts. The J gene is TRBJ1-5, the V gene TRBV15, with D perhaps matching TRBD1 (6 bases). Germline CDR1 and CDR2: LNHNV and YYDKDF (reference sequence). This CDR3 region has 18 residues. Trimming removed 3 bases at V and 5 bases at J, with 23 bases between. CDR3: CATSSRQGMRIQDQPQHF. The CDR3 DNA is TGTGCCACCAGCAGCCGCCAGGGGATGAGGATACAGGATCAGCCCCAGCATTTT.

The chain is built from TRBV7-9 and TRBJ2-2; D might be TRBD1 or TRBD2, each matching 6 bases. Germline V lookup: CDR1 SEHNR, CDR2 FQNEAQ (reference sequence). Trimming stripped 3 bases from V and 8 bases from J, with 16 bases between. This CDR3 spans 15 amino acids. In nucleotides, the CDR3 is TGTGCCAGCAGCTTGACGGGGGCCAGCGGTGGGGAGCTGTTTTTT. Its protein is CASSLTGASGGELFF.

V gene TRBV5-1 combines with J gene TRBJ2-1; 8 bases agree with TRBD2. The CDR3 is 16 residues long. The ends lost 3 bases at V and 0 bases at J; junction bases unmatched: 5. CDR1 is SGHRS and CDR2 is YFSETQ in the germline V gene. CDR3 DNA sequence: TGCGCCAGCAGCTCGGCAAGCGGGAGCTCCTACAATGAGCAGTTCTTC. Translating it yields CASSSASGSSYNEQFF. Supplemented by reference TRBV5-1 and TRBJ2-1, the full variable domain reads KAGVTQTPRYLIKTRGQQVTLSCSPISGHRSVSWYQQTPGQGLQFLFEYFSETQRNKGNFPGRFSGRQFSNSRSEMNVSTLELGDSALYLCASSSASGSSYNEQFFGPGTRLTVL.

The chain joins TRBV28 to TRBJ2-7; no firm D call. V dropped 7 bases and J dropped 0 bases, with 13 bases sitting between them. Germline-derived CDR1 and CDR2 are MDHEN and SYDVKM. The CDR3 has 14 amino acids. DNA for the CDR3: TGTGCCAGCACCAAACAGTCGTACTCCTACGAGCAGTACTTC. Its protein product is CASTKQSYSYEQYF.

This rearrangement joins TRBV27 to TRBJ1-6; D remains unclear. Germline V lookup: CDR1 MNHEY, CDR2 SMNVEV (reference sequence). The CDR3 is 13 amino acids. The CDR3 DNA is TGTGTCAATTTCGTACAGAAGGATTCACCCCTCCACTTT. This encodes CVNFVQKDSPLHF.

The CDR3 is CASSRAIGANVLTF. In nucleotides, the CDR3 is TGTGCCAGCTCTCGGGCGATCGGGGCCAACGTCCTGACTTTC. This sequence joins TRBV18 and TRBJ2-6; no firm D call. The germline V gene encodes CDR1 KGHSH and CDR2 LQKENI. Trimming shortened V by 6 bases and J by 4 bases, and 10 bases separated the two germline ends. The CDR3 is 14 amino acids. Full variable domain (rest looked up from reference TRBV18 and TRBJ2-6): NAGVMQNPRHLVRRRGQEARLRCSPMKGHSHVYWYRQLPEEGLKFMVYLQKENIIDESGMPKERFSAEFPKEGPSILRIQQVVRGDSAAYFCASSRAIGANVLTFGAGSRLTVL.

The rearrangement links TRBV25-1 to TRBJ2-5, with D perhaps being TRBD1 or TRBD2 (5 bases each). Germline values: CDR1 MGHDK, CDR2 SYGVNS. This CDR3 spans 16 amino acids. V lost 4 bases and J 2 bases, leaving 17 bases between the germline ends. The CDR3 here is CASSGDPPGAQETQYF. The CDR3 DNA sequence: TGTGCCAGCAGTGGGGACCCCCCCGGGGCACAAGAGACCCAGTACTTC.

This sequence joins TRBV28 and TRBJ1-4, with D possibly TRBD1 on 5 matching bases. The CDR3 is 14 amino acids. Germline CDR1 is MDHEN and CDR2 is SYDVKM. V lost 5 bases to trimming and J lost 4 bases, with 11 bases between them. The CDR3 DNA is TGTGCCAGCAGTCTGACCGGGGGTAATGAAAAACTGTTTTTT. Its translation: CASSLTGGNEKLFF.

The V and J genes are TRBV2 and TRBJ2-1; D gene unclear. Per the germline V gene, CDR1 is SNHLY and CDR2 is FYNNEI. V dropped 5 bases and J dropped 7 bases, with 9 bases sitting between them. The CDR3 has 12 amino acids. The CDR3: CASSPYSNEQFF. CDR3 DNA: TGTGCCAGCAGTCCGTATTCAAATGAGCAGTTCTTC.

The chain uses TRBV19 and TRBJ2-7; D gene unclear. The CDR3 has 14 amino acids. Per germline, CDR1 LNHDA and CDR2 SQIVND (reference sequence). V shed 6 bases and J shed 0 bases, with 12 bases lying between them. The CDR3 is CASRDGPSSYEQYF. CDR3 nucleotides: TGTGCCAGTAGGGACGGGCCGAGCTCCTACGAGCAGTACTTC. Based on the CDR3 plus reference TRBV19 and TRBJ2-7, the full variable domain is DGGITQSPKYLFRKEGQNVTLSCEQNLNHDAMYWYRQDPGQGLRLIYYSQIVNDFQKGDIAEGYSVSREKKESFPLTVTSAQKNPTAFYLCASRDGPSSYEQYFGPGTRLTVT.

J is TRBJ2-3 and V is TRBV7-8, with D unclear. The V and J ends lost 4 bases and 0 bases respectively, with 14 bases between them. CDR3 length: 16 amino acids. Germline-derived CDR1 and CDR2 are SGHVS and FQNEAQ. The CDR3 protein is CASSSRATSSTDTQYF. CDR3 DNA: TGTGCCAGCAGCTCTCGGGCCACGTCTAGCACAGATACGCAGTATTTT.